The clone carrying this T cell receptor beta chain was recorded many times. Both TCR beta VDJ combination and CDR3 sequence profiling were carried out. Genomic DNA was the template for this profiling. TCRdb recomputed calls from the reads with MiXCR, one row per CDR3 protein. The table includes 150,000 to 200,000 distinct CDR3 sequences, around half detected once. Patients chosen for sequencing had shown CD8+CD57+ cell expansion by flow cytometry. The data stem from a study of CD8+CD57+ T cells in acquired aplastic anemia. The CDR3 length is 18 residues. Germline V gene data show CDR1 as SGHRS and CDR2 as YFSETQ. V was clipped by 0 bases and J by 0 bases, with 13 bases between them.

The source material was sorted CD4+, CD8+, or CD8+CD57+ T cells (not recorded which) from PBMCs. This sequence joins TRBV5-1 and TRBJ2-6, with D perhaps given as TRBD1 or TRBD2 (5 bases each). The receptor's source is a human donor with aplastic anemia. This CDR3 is CASSLEGRAASGANVLTF. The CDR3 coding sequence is TGCGCCAGCAGCTTGGAGGGGAGAGCAGCCTCTGGGGCCAACGTCCTGACTTTC.